A few counts support the clone carrying this T cell receptor (beta chain). Its cognate antigen is unknown. Germline loops: CDR1 MDHEN, CDR2 SYDVKM. The CDR3 has 16 amino acids. The J segment lost 3 bases and the V segment lost 6 bases, leaving 11 bases of the junction unmatched. This record comes from a study of identical twins. Findings of the study overall: In beta out-of-frame sequences, the excess sharing between twins was weaker. Models, which agreed with sharing between unrelated individuals, nonetheless underestimated the out-of-frame TCR alpha sharing seen in monozygotic twins. Cord blood beta clonotypes present at high abundance carried fewer insertions; no such pattern appeared in memory repertoires.

Unique molecular identifiers were present on the cDNA, and a universal primer site came from template switching. TCRdb passed the 5' RACE reads through MiXCR, listing each CDR3 protein once. The sample shows about 200,000 distinct CDR3 sequences, around 8% of them seen only once. These sequences were also reported in another study, on yellow fever vaccine responses in identical twins.

The TCR originated in a woman aged 18-29 years in good health. This chain links TRBV28 with TRBJ2-7; TRBD1 aligns across 10 bases. The sample was memory (CD45RO+) T cells sorted from blood. CDR3 amino acids: CASSTTPGTGDYEQYF. The CDR3 DNA reads as TGTGCCAGCAGCACTACCCCCGGGACAGGGGACTACGAGCAGTACTTC. Supplemented by reference TRBV28 and TRBJ2-7, the full variable domain reads DVKVTQSSRYLVKRTGEKVFLECVQDMDHENMFWYRQDPGLGLRLIYFSYDVKMKEKGDIPEGYSVSREKKERFSLILESASTNQTSMYLCASSTTPGTGDYEQYFGPGTRLTVT.